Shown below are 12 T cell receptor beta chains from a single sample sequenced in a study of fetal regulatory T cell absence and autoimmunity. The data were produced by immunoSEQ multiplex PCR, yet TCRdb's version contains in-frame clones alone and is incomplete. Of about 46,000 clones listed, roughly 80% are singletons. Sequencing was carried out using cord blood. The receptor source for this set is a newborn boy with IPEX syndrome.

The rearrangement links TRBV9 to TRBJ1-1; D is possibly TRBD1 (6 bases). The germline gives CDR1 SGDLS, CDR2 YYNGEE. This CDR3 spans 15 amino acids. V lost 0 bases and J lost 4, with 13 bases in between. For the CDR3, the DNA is TGTGCCAGCAGCGTAGGGTCAGGGGCATCCACTGAAGCTTTCTTT. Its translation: CASSVGSGASTEAFF.

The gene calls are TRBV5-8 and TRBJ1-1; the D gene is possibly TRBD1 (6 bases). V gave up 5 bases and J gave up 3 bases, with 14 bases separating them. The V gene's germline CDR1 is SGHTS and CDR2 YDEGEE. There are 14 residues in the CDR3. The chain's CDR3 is CASRLRGTYTEAFF. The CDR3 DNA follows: TGTGCCAGCAGACTCAGGGGAACTTACACTGAAGCTTTCTTT.

CDR3 sequence: CASIGSGNNEQFF. As DNA, the CDR3 is TGTGCCAGCATCGGGAGCGGGAACAATGAGCAGTTCTTC. The chain recombines TRBV7-9 with TRBJ2-1; 7 bases line up with TRBD2. CDR1 and CDR2 from the germline V gene are SEHNR and FQNEAQ (reference sequence). This CDR3 region has 13 residues. The J segment lost 5 bases and the V segment lost 7 bases, leaving 5 bases of the junction unmatched.

The CDR3 DNA is TGCGCCAGCAGCTTGGAGGCGGGATACAATGAGCAGTTCTTC. It encodes CASSLEAGYNEQFF. V is TRBV5-1 and J is TRBJ2-1, with D possibly being TRBD2 (6 bases). Germline values: CDR1 SGHRS, CDR2 YFSETQ. V was trimmed by 0 bases and J by 4 bases, leaving 8 bases between them. This CDR3 has 14 amino acids.

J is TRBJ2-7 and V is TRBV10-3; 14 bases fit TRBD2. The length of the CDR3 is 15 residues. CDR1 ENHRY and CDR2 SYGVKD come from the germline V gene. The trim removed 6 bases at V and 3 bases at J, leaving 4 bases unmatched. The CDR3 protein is CAIRPGLAGGYEQYF. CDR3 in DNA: TGTGCCATCAGACCTGGACTAGCGGGGGGCTACGAGCAGTACTTC.

This CDR3 is CASSRGTGGHTGELFF. The DNA for the CDR3 is TGCGCCAGCAGCCGCGGGACAGGGGGTCACACCGGGGAGCTGTTTTTT. The V and J genes are TRBV4-1 and TRBJ2-2; 11 bases map to TRBD1. CDR1 is MGHRA and CDR2 is YSYEKL in the germline V gene. V lost 4 bases and J lost 3; bases outside the gene matches: 4. The CDR3 extends over 16 amino acids.

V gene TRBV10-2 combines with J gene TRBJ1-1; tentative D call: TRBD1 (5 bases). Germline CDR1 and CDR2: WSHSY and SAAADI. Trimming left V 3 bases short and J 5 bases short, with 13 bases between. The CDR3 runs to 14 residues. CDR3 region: CASSDRRGRTEAFF. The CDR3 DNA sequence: TGCGCCAGCAGTGACCGCCGGGGGAGGACTGAAGCTTTCTTT.

CDR3 sequence: CSVPTGKDYGYTF. Here the CDR3 DNA reads TGCAGCGTTCCGACAGGGAAGGACTATGGCTACACCTTC. The chain has TRBV29-1 and TRBJ1-2; TRBD1 agrees at 7 bases. This CDR3 is built from 13 residues. From germline, CDR1 is SQVTM and CDR2 ANQGSEA. With 5 bases clipped from V and 3 bases from J, the junction kept 6 bases outside the gene matches.

The CDR3 DNA reads as TGCGCCAGCAGCCATTCTAGCGCAGATACGCAGTATTTT. It encodes CASSHSSADTQYF. The V call is TRBV4-3, the J call TRBJ2-3, with TRBD2 as a possible D gene (6 bases). CDR1 and CDR2 (germline): LGHNA, YSLEER. V gave up 3 bases and J gave up 4 bases, with 8 bases separating them. CDR3 length: 13 amino acids.

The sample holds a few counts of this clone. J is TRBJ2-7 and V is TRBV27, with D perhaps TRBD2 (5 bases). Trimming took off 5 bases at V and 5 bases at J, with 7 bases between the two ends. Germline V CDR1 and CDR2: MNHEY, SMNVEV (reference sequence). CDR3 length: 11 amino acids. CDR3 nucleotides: TGTGCCAGCAGTACCGGGGACGAGCAGTACTTC. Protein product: CASSTGDEQYF.

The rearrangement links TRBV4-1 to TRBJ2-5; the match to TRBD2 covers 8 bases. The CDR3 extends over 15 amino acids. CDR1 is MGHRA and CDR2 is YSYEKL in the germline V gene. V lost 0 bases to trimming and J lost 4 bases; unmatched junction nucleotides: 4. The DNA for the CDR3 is TGCGCCAGCAGCCAAGACATACTAGCGGTAGAGACCCAGTACTTC. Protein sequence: CASSQDILAVETQYF.

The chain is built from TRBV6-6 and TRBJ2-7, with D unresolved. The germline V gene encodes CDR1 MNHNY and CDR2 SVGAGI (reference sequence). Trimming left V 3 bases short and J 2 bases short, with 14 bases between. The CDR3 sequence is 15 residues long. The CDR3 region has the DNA TGTGCCAGCAGTTATACTCCCATGTACGCCTACGAGCAGTACTTC. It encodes CASSYTPMYAYEQYF.